A single sample gave rise to the 24 T cell receptor beta chains below, sequenced in a study of regulatory T cells in long-lasting Graves disease. Specified time point: newly diagnosed GD, antithyroid drugs for less than 3 months. The TCR library was made from RNA that had been extracted from PBMCs in TRIzol. Combining iRepertoire HTBI primers with Arm-PCR of CDR3 regions, the authors built TCR beta libraries. TCRdb reprocessed the multiplex PCR reads with MiXCR, giving one entry per CDR3 protein. The profile covers 550,000 to 650,000 distinct CDR3 sequences, with roughly 16% appearing a single time and 12% taken by the ten largest. The sample was also reused in another study, on T cells in Graves' hyperthyroidism and ophthalmopathy.

The source material was peripheral blood mononuclear cells (PBMCs), sampled at new diagnosis, from a patient treated with antithyroid drugs. These receptor sequences come from a man between 18 and 29 years old with Graves disease.

V usage is TRBV12-3 or TRBV12-4 and J usage is TRBJ2-3; TRBD2 is a possible D gene (6 bases). The J call may be in error: the DNA end matches TRBJ2-5 better. CDR3 length: 15 residues. In nucleotides, the CDR3 is TGTGCCAGCAGTTGGTTCGGGAGCGCCACGTCGGCCCAGTACTTC. As protein: CASSWFGSATSAQYF.

This clonotype was seen a few times. This chain links TRBV3-1 with TRBJ2-7; 10 bases align to TRBD1. CDR3 length: 16 residues. Germline V gene lookup returns CDR1 LGHDT and CDR2 YNNKEL (reference sequence). V trimming: 4 bases; J trimming: 6 bases; junction bases outside the gene matches: 12. The CDR3: CASSRQAGTGVGEQYF. CDR3 DNA sequence: TGTGCCAGCAGCCGACAAGCCGGGACAGGGGTAGGCGAGCAGTACTTC.

This clonotype was seen just once. V and J are TRBV29-1 and TRBJ1-1; 7 nucleotides align to TRBD1. Trimming removed 8 bases from V and 9 bases from J; junction bases left unmatched: 9. The germline CDR1 and CDR2 sequences are SQVTM and ANQGSEA. This CDR3 spans 11 amino acids. The CDR3 sequence is CSPNLQGKAFF. In DNA form, the CDR3 reads TGCAGCCCGAACCTACAGGGGAAAGCTTTCTTT.

This clonotype was recorded at least ten times. The chain combines TRBV30 with TRBJ2-7; 9 positions match TRBD2. This CDR3 is 13 amino acids long. CDR1 GTSNPN and CDR2 SVGIG come from the germline V gene (reference sequence). V was pared by 3 bases and J by 4 bases, with 4 bases of the junction left unmatched. The CDR3 sequence: CAWRRLAAYEQYF. DNA for the CDR3: TGTGCCTGGAGGAGACTAGCGGCTTACGAGCAGTACTTC.

There are many counts of this clonotype. The chain is built from TRBV2 and TRBJ2-3; 11 nucleotides align to TRBD2. CDR3 size: 18 residues. V was pared by 2 bases and J by 0 bases, with 7 bases of the junction left unmatched. Germline CDR1 and CDR2: SNHLY and FYNNEI. CDR3: CASSESGLAVLSTDTQYF. The DNA of the CDR3 is TGTGCCAGCAGTGAATCGGGACTAGCGGTCCTTAGCACAGATACGCAGTATTTT.

This chain joins TRBV9 and TRBJ2-3; TRBD2 might be the D (5 bases). The CDR3 covers 17 residues. The germline V gene has CDR1 SGDLS and CDR2 YYNGEE. V was clipped by 5 bases and J by 0 bases, with 19 bases between them. The CDR3 bases are TGTGCCAGCAGGGATTCGGGGTGGAGAAAGAGCACAGATACGCAGTATTTT. This translates into CASRDSGWRKSTDTQYF.

This clonotype has a handful of counts. V and J are TRBV7-9 and TRBJ2-2; D gene unclear. The CDR3 is made up of 14 amino acids. Deletions cut 2 bases from V and 4 bases from J, with 8 bases between. Germline CDR1 reads SEHNR; CDR2 reads FQNEAQ (reference sequence). The CDR3: CASSLRHLTGELFF. The CDR3 DNA follows: TGTGCCAGCAGCTTACGGCATCTCACCGGGGAGCTGTTTTTT.

This clonotype was detected many times. This chain connects TRBV10-3 to TRBJ2-5, with 9 bases that match TRBD2. In germline, CDR1 is ENHRY, CDR2 SYGVKD. V was pared by 6 bases and J by 0 bases, with 2 bases of the junction left unmatched. The CDR3 length is 14 residues. The CDR3 coding sequence is TGTGCCATCAGGACTAGCGGAAACCAAGAGACCCAGTACTTC. Translated, it gives CAIRTSGNQETQYF.

This clonotype appeared many times. The genes are TRBV28 and TRBJ1-1; D unclear. Trimming left V 7 bases short and J 0 bases short, with 15 bases between. Germline assignment: CDR1 MDHEN and CDR2 SYDVKM. The CDR3 runs 15 residues. This chain's CDR3 is CASNLAGQMNTEAFF. CDR3 in DNA: TGTGCCAGCAACCTCGCCGGGCAGATGAACACTGAAGCTTTCTTT.

The chain couples TRBV7-2 to TRBJ2-7; perhaps TRBD2 as D (5 bases). The CDR3 covers 13 residues. V gave up 8 bases and J gave up 3 bases, with 14 bases separating them. Per germline, CDR1 SGHTA and CDR2 FQGNSA. The CDR3 sequence is CASGPRTYYEQYF. DNA for the CDR3: TGTGCCAGCGGCCCGAGGACTTACTACGAGCAGTACTTC.

J is TRBJ1-1 and V is TRBV2; D is unclear. The ends were cut back, 3 bases at V and 3 bases at J, with 14 bases in the middle. Germline V gives CDR1 SNHLY, CDR2 FYNNEI. The CDR3 spans 15 residues. The CDR3: CASSEQESEHTEAFF. The CDR3, as DNA: TGTGCCAGCAGTGAGCAGGAGTCGGAGCACACTGAAGCTTTCTTT.

There are many counts of this clonotype. The rearrangement links TRBV6-1 to TRBJ1-3; TRBD1 is a possible D gene (5 bases). The V end lost 6 bases, the J end lost 3 bases, and 21 bases lay between the germline ends. CDR3 length: 17 amino acids. Germline V CDR1 and CDR2: MNHNS, SASEGT. The CDR3 protein is CASRDTLRGNSGNTIYF. For the CDR3, the DNA is TGTGCCAGCAGAGACACGCTCCGGGGGAATAGTGGAAACACCATATATTTT.

This chain joins TRBV19 and TRBJ2-3; D gene ambiguous. Germline CDR1 and CDR2: LNHDA and SQIVND (reference sequence). Trimming stripped 0 bases from V and 6 bases from J, with 7 bases between. This CDR3 has 13 residues. As DNA, the CDR3 is TGTGCCAGTAGTATAGAAGAAGGGGATACGCAGTATTTT. Protein sequence: CASSIEEGDTQYF.

This clonotype was counted between two and nine times. Here the CDR3 reads CAWSVWTKALEQYF. In nucleotides, the CDR3 is TGTGCCTGGAGTGTGTGGACAAAGGCTCTCGAGCAGTACTTC. The gene calls are TRBV30 and TRBJ2-7; tentatively, D is TRBD1 (5 bases). Trimming cost V 0 bases and J 6 bases, with 15 bases left between them. Germline CDR1 is GTSNPN and CDR2 is SVGIG (reference sequence). There are 14 residues in the CDR3.

Points on this clonotype: This may be a read error, as it is one base from a much larger clone. V gene TRBV28 combines with J gene TRBJ2-1; 7 bases are a match to TRBD1. The germline V gene encodes CDR1 MDHEN and CDR2 SYDVKM. The CDR3 sequence is 15 residues long. After removal of 6 bases from V and 13 bases from J, the junction contained 18 bases not matched to a gene. CDR3 protein: CASRPTRQGSETQFF. DNA of the CDR3: TGTGCCAGCAGGCCAACCCGACAGGGTAGCGAGACCCAGTTCTTC.

This clonotype was counted a single time. A much larger clone is a single base away; this may be a read error. This chain joins TRBV5-1 and TRBJ2-7, with 15 bases that match TRBD2. The CDR3 consists of 15 residues. J was trimmed by 5 bases and V by 7 bases; bases with no gene match: 7. Per the germline V gene, CDR1 is SGHRS and CDR2 is YFSETQ. CDR3 region: CASGPGLAGGDEQYF. The CDR3 DNA follows: TGCGCCAGCGGCCCTGGACTAGCGGGAGGGGACGAGCAGTACTTC.

The chain combines TRBV7-9 with TRBJ2-5; 8 positions match TRBD2. Germline CDR1 is SEHNR and CDR2 is FQNEAQ (reference sequence). The trim removed 6 bases at V and 3 bases at J, leaving 9 bases unmatched. CDR3 length: 15 residues. CDR3 region: CASRPGGRYEETQYF. The CDR3 DNA is TGTGCCAGCAGGCCGGGAGGGCGGTACGAAGAGACCCAGTACTTC.

In this sample, this clonotype turned up many times. This rearrangement joins TRBV30 to TRBJ1-5, with 8 bases aligning to TRBD1. The germline V gene has CDR1 GTSNPN and CDR2 SVGIG (reference sequence). Losses at the gene ends were 3 bases for V and 1 base for J; bases not matched to a gene: 2. The CDR3 runs 14 residues. In DNA form, the CDR3 reads TGTGCCTGGAGGGGACAGGCGAGCAATCAGCCCCAGCATTTT. It yields the protein CAWRGQASNQPQHF.

This chain's CDR3 is CASSGEPGLRNEQFF. The CDR3 coding sequence is TGTGCCAGCAGTGGAGAACCGGGACTACGGAATGAGCAGTTCTTC. This chain links TRBV6-1 with TRBJ2-1, with 7 bases that match TRBD2. The CDR3 is 15 residues long. Germline-derived CDR1 and CDR2 are MNHNS and SASEGT. Losses at the gene ends were 4 bases for V and 7 bases for J; bases not matched to a gene: 10.

This clonotype appeared a few times. This chain connects TRBV7-9 to TRBJ1-1; D is unresolved. V lost 4 bases, J lost 1 base, and 16 bases lay in between. Germline V gene lookup returns CDR1 SEHNR and CDR2 FQNEAQ (reference sequence). The CDR3 has 16 amino acids. CDR3 in amino acids: CASSSRIGLSNTEAFF. The CDR3 DNA reads TGTGCCAGCAGCTCTAGAATCGGACTTTCGAACACTGAAGCTTTCTTT.

This clonotype was found a few times. The chain carries TRBV30 and TRBJ2-7; D not certain. V gave up 0 bases and J gave up 2 bases, with 17 bases separating them. This CDR3 is 16 amino acids long. In germline, CDR1 is GTSNPN, CDR2 SVGIG (reference sequence). In nucleotides, the CDR3 is TGTGCCTGGAGTGTACTCCCCGCCTCGTCGCCCTACGAGCAGTACTTC. Its protein is CAWSVLPASSPYEQYF.

The chain recombines TRBV6-4 with TRBJ2-1, with TRBD2 identical over 10 bases. The CDR3 is made up of 16 amino acids. Per the germline V gene, CDR1 is MRHNA and CDR2 is SNTAGT. V lost 7 bases to trimming and J lost 3 bases; unmatched junction nucleotides: 9. The CDR3 DNA reads as TGTGCCAGCAACGCTATCACTAGCGGGATCTACAATGAGCAGTTCTTC. Encoded protein: CASNAITSGIYNEQFF.

In this sample, this clonotype turned up many times. The chain couples TRBV27 to TRBJ2-7; D may be TRBD2 (5 bases). The V gene lost 6 bases and the J gene lost 1 base, with 13 bases spanning the gap. In germline, CDR1 is MNHEY, CDR2 SMNVEV (reference sequence). The CDR3 loop spans 14 amino acids. CDR3 sequence (DNA): TGTGCCAGCAGCCTGGGCCAGCGGTCCTACGAGCAGTACTTC. It yields the protein CASSLGQRSYEQYF.

This clonotype was seen repeatedly, ten times or more. The chain couples TRBV6-2 or TRBV6-3 to TRBJ2-7; D might be TRBD1 (6 bases). Germline V gene data show CDR1 as MNHEY and CDR2 as SVGEGT. This CDR3 contains 13 residues. V dropped 4 bases and J dropped 3 bases, with 10 bases sitting between them. Here the CDR3 DNA reads TGTGCCAGCAGTTTTCAGGGGCACTACGAGCAGTACTTC. Translated, it gives CASSFQGHYEQYF.